One sample yielded the 23 T cell receptor beta chains listed below, sequenced in a study of T cell repertoires in MIS-A myocarditis. Data came from immunoSEQ multiplex PCR; TCRdb stores just in-frame clones and leaves some out. The sample lists over 12,000 clones, roughly 81% occurring once. Sequencing used left ventricle heart tissue obtained at autopsy. The receptors were gathered from a man aged 18-30 years with fulminant myocarditis from multisystem inflammatory syndrome in adults (MIS-A) after COVID-19.

This sequence joins TRBV2 and TRBJ2-3; TRBD2 matches at 13 bases. CDR3 size: 18 residues. The V segment lost 5 bases and the J segment 4 bases; nucleotides outside the gene matches: 12. Germline V gives CDR1 SNHLY, CDR2 FYNNEI. The CDR3 DNA reads TGTGCCAGCAGTCGAAGGAGGACTAGCGGGAGTATATCAGATACGCAGTATTTT. It translates to CASSRRRTSGSISDTQYF.

The CDR3 protein is CASSVAGGPETQYF. The CDR3 DNA sequence: TGTGCCAGCAGCGTAGCCGGGGGCCCAGAGACCCAGTACTTC. The J gene is TRBJ2-5, the V gene TRBV9; either TRBD1 or TRBD2 may fit D (6 bases each). V gave up 0 bases and J gave up 4 bases, with 10 bases separating them. The CDR3 has 14 amino acids. From germline, CDR1 is SGDLS and CDR2 YYNGEE.

The chain combines TRBV6-2 or TRBV6-3 with TRBJ1-3, with 9 positions matching TRBD1. CDR1 MNHEY and CDR2 SVGEGT come from the germline V gene. V was pared by 0 bases and J by 3 bases, with 12 bases of the junction left unmatched. The CDR3 runs to 19 residues. The CDR3 sequence: CASSYSGTGLTDFGNTIYF. The CDR3 DNA sequence: TGTGCCAGCAGTTACTCAGGGACAGGGCTAACGGATTTTGGAAACACCATATATTTT.

The chain has TRBV27 and TRBJ1-2; D perhaps matches TRBD1 (6 bases). V was cut by 8 bases and J by 8 bases, with 18 bases left in between. Germline CDR1 is MNHEY and CDR2 is SMNVEV (reference sequence). CDR3 length: 13 residues. For the CDR3, the DNA is TGTGCCAGCCTAGGAACGGCAGGGGAAGGCTACACCTTC. Amino acids: CASLGTAGEGYTF.

The chain links TRBV4-3 to TRBJ1-2; 11 bases fit TRBD1. Losses at the gene ends were 2 bases for V and 1 base for J; bases not matched to a gene: 9. The germline V gene has CDR1 LGHNA and CDR2 YSLEER. The CDR3 has 18 amino acids. CDR3 sequence: CASSQTWGQGGINYGYTF. The CDR3 coding sequence is TGCGCCAGCAGCCAAACATGGGGACAGGGGGGAATTAACTATGGCTACACCTTC.

This clone came up a few times. This chain links TRBV10-2 with TRBJ2-1; 8 bases are a match to TRBD1. This CDR3 contains 12 residues. Germline V gene lookup returns CDR1 WSHSY and CDR2 SAAADI. Trimming cost V 6 bases and J 7 bases; bases outside gene matches: 2. The CDR3 DNA is TGCGCCAGCAGCAGACAGGGGAATGAGCAGTTCTTC. It encodes CASSRQGNEQFF.

This clone showed up just once. The chain joins TRBV28 to TRBJ1-5, with 10 nucleotides matching TRBD1. This CDR3 region has 14 residues. Germline assignment: CDR1 MDHEN and CDR2 SYDVKM. V lost 5 bases and J lost 7; bases outside the gene matches: 5. CDR3 sequence: CASSGQGGWQPQHF. Here the CDR3 DNA reads TGTGCCAGCAGTGGACAGGGGGGGTGGCAGCCCCAGCATTTT.

The CDR3 DNA follows: TGTGCCACCAGTGAAAGAGAGACCCAGTACTTC. This translates into CATSERETQYF. V usage is TRBV24-1 and J usage is TRBJ2-5; the D is unclear. Germline V gene data show CDR1 as KGHDR and CDR2 as SFDVKD. V was trimmed by 4 bases and J by 4 bases, leaving 3 bases between them. The CDR3 length is 11 residues.

About this clone: At one end the junction does not follow the germline gene, possibly because of a read error. The chain couples TRBV7-7 to TRBJ2-3, with 7 positions matching TRBD1. This CDR3 comprises 15 residues. Germline V lookup: CDR1 SSHAT, CDR2 FNYEAQ (reference sequence). The CDR3 DNA reads TGTGCTAGCAGCTTAGGGCTTCAGGGGGCAGATACGCAGTATTTT. This gives the protein CASSLGLQGADTQYF.

The V gene is TRBV5-5, the J gene TRBJ1-1; tentative D call: TRBD1 (5 bases). Germline V gives CDR1 SGHKS, CDR2 YYEKEE (reference sequence). V lost 3 bases to trimming and J lost 2 bases, with 14 bases between them. This CDR3 region has 15 residues. CDR3 protein: CASSWKDSYNTEAFF. Written as DNA, the CDR3 is TGTGCCAGCAGCTGGAAAGACAGTTACAACACTGAAGCTTTCTTT.

There are a few counts of this clone. V gene TRBV27 combines with J gene TRBJ1-5, with 8 bases lining up with TRBD1. Germline V CDR1 and CDR2: MNHEY, SMNVEV (reference sequence). The junction had 7 bases not matched to a gene; V was cut back by 5 bases and J by 4 bases. This CDR3 spans 15 amino acids. The CDR3 region is CASSPRTGWNQPQHF. CDR3 in DNA: TGTGCCAGCAGTCCCCGGACAGGGTGGAATCAGCCCCAGCATTTT.

The V gene is TRBV7-8, the J gene TRBJ2-7, with TRBD1 matching over 7 bases. The germline CDR1 and CDR2 sequences are SGHVS and FQNEAQ. This CDR3 comprises 16 residues. V gave up 3 bases and J gave up 2 bases; unmatched junction bases: 10. CDR3 nucleotides: TGTGCCAGCAGCTTTAAAGGACAGGTCCTTACCTACGAGCAGTACTTC. Residues: CASSFKGQVLTYEQYF.

The V and J genes are TRBV28 and TRBJ2-1; TRBD1 matches at 9 bases. From germline, CDR1 is MDHEN and CDR2 SYDVKM. V shed 5 bases and J 4 bases; nucleotides not matched to a gene: 6. CDR3 length: 15 amino acids. The CDR3 DNA sequence: TGTGCCAGCAGTGCAGACAGGGGGTCATACAATGAGCAGTTCTTC. This codes for CASSADRGSYNEQFF.

The genes are TRBV19 and TRBJ2-4; D possibly corresponds to TRBD1 (6 bases). V gave up 5 bases and J gave up 9 bases, with 23 bases separating them. Germline-derived CDR1 and CDR2 are LNHDA and SQIVND (reference sequence). The CDR3 is 16 amino acids. The CDR3 sequence is CASSPGPQGSVSIQYF. The CDR3 DNA sequence: TGTGCCAGTAGTCCCGGTCCTCAGGGGTCGGTGAGCATTCAGTACTTC. Drawing the rest from reference TRBV19 and TRBJ2-4, the complete variable domain is DGGITQSPKYLFRKEGQNVTLSCEQNLNHDAMYWYRQDPGQGLRLIYYSQIVNDFQKGDIAEGYSVSREKKESFPLTVTSAQKNPTAFYLCASSPGPQGSVSIQYFGAGTRLSVL.

The genes are TRBV6-6 and TRBJ2-1, with D possibly matching TRBD2 (6 bases). CDR3 length equals 15 residues. Germline-derived CDR1 and CDR2 are MNHNY and SVGAGI (reference sequence). V lost 5 bases to trimming and J lost 4 bases, with 15 bases between them. The CDR3 reads CASSQSSAQYNEQFF. DNA for the CDR3: TGTGCCAGCAGTCAATCTAGCGCGCAATACAATGAGCAGTTCTTC.

The chain has TRBV30 and TRBJ1-3; the match to TRBD1 covers 7 bases. The CDR3 is 15 amino acids. Unmatched junction bases numbered 5, after V lost 3 bases and J lost 0 bases. Germline CDR1 GTSNPN, CDR2 SVGIG (reference sequence). For the CDR3, the DNA is TGTGCCTGGAGGGAGGACAGGCTCTCTGGAAACACCATATATTTT. It encodes CAWREDRLSGNTIYF.

V usage is TRBV5-1 and J usage is TRBJ2-7; 8 bases align to TRBD1. The ends lost 5 bases at V and 3 bases at J; junction bases unmatched: 13. This CDR3 contains 16 residues. The germline gives CDR1 SGHRS, CDR2 YFSETQ. The CDR3 DNA follows: TGCGCCAGCAGTTTCCGAACCGGGACAGGCCTCTACGAGCAGTACTTC. This encodes CASSFRTGTGLYEQYF.

The J gene is TRBJ1-2, the V gene TRBV2; D possibly corresponds to TRBD1 (5 bases). Trimming removed 11 bases at V and 5 bases at J, with 18 bases between. The CDR3 totals 13 residues. In germline, CDR1 is SNHLY, CDR2 FYNNEI. The CDR3, as DNA: TGTGCCGTCTGGGGGGACGGAACGTATGGCTACACCTTC. It encodes CAVWGDGTYGYTF.

The chain combines TRBV5-1 with TRBJ2-7; D is tentatively TRBD1 or TRBD2 (5 bases each). Trimming stripped 4 bases from V and 3 bases from J, with 14 bases between. This CDR3 contains 14 residues. The V gene's germline CDR1 is SGHRS and CDR2 YFSETQ. CDR3: CASSAGTDIYEQYF. The CDR3 region has the DNA TGCGCCAGCAGCGCCGGGACGGACATCTACGAGCAGTACTTC.

The chain couples TRBV4-3 to TRBJ2-5, with TRBD1 matching over 7 bases. CDR1 is LGHNA and CDR2 is YSLEER in the germline V gene. The length of the CDR3 is 15 residues. After removal of 8 bases from V and 4 bases from J, the junction contained 13 bases not matched to a gene. The DNA for the CDR3 is TGCGCCAGCTCGACTCAACGGACAGGAGGAGAGACCCAGTACTTC. Encoded protein: CASSTQRTGGETQYF.

This chain links TRBV13 with TRBJ2-6; D is undetermined. Trimming stripped 6 bases from V and 0 bases from J, with 9 bases between. CDR1 and CDR2 (germline): PRHDT, FYEKMQ (reference sequence). This CDR3 contains 15 residues. The chain's CDR3 is CASRLDDSGANVLTF. The CDR3 DNA sequence: TGTGCCAGCAGGCTGGACGACTCTGGGGCCAACGTCCTGACTTTC.

To note about this clone: Other DNA variants within this sample encode the same CDR3. This chain links TRBV4-2 with TRBJ2-2; 12 nucleotides line up with TRBD1. Germline V gene sequence: CDR1 LGHNA, CDR2 YNFKEQ. The CDR3 is 17 amino acids. The V and J ends lost 6 bases and 6 bases, in that order; junction bases with no gene match: 11. CDR3 in amino acids: CASSPRRGTGGSGELFF. The DNA of the CDR3 is TGTGCCAGCAGTCCCCGTAGGGGGACAGGGGGCTCCGGGGAGCTGTTTTTT.

The gene calls are TRBV10-1 and TRBJ2-7, with D maybe TRBD2 (6 bases). V lost 0 bases, J lost 2 bases, and 14 bases lay in between. The V gene's germline CDR1 is WNHNN and CDR2 SYGVQD (reference sequence). CDR3 size: 16 residues. The CDR3 sequence is CASSESGSGGTYEQYF. CDR3 nucleotides: TGCGCCAGCAGTGAGTCGGGTTCAGGAGGGACCTACGAGCAGTACTTC.